This is a list of T cell receptor beta chains from one sample in a study of blood T cell repertoires in COVID-19. Using immunoSEQ multiplex PCR, the repertoire was profiled, and TCRdb retains in-frame clones only, with some absent. The table records about 120,000 clones, over 60% of them present only once. Sequenced material: peripheral blood. The source of these receptors is an older woman with acute or convalescent COVID-19. The CDR3 runs from the conserved cysteine through the conserved F or W. The D gene is left open where the match is weak. Size tells how often a clone was seen (once, few, many) or the class of an expanded clone, and some rows leave it out.

TRBV28	TRBD2	15	few	TRBJ2-7	TGTGCCAGCACTTCCCAGACTAGCGGGGGCTACGAGCAGTACTTC	CASTSQTSGGYEQYF
TRBV6-6	-	15	-	TRBJ1-5	TGTGCCAGCACCCCGGCAGGGCTTAGCAATCAGCCCCAGCATTTT	CASTPAGLSNQPQHF
TRBV10-3	-	15	-	TRBJ2-7	TGTGCCATCAGTGAGTTTGGGGAGAGCTCCTACGAGCAGTACTTC	CAISEFGESSYEQYF
TRBV5-4	-	15	once	TRBJ1-6	TGTGCCAGCAGCCCGATGACAGGTGGGAATTCACCCCTCCACTTT	CASSPMTGGNSPLHF
TRBV5-6	-	18	-	TRBJ2-3	TGTGCCAGCAGCCCAGTTGGAAGGGGGGGCCCTAGCACAGATACGCAGTATTTT	CASSPVGRGGPSTDTQYF
TRBV29-1	TRBD1	13	-	TRBJ2-5	TGCAGCGTTAGCACAGGGGGCGGGGAGACCCAGTACTTC	CSVSTGGGETQYF
TRBV24-1	TRBD1	15	-	TRBJ2-7	TGTGCCACCAGTGATTCCTGGACAGGGACCTACGAGCAGTACTTC	CATSDSWTGTYEQYF
TRBV29-1	TRBD2	15	-	TRBJ2-5	TGCAGCGTTGGTCTAAGATTAGCGGGCGCTGTGACCCAGTACTTC	CSVGLRLAGAVTQYF
TRBV19	TRBD2	14	few	TRBJ2-1	TGTGCCAGTAACCCTAGCGGGGACTACAATGAGCAGTTCTTC	CASNPSGDYNEQFF
TRBV5-1	TRBD2	18	once	TRBJ2-3	TGCGCCAGCAGCTTACCCGGGACTAGCGGGGTTAGCACAGATACGCAGTATTTT	CASSLPGTSGVSTDTQYF
TRBV29-1	-	14	-	TRBJ2-2	TGCAGCGTTGGCAACTCGGAGTACACCGGGGAGCTGTTTTTT	CSVGNSEYTGELFF
TRBV29-1	-	12	-	TRBJ1-2	TGCAGTGGGGTTTTAGCCCGGGGTGGCTACACCTTC	CSGVLARGGYTF
TRBV9	TRBD2	17	-	TRBJ2-2	TGTGCCAGCAGCGCCATAGCGGGGGGGTCAAACACCGGGGAGCTGTTTTTT	CASSAIAGGSNTGELFF
TRBV6-6	-	14	-	TRBJ1-1	TGTGCCAGCAAGATACAGGGAAGGGGAACTGAAGCTTTCTTT	CASKIQGRGTEAFF
TRBV6-5	TRBD2	15	-	TRBJ2-3	TGTGCCAGCAGTTCCCTAGCGGGGGCCACAGATACGCAGTATTTT	CASSSLAGATDTQYF
TRBV12-5	TRBD1	14	few	TRBJ2-7	TGTGCTAGTGGTTCCCGGGACAGGGGAACGGGACAGTACTTC	CASGSRDRGTGQYF
TRBV6-5	TRBD1	12	once	TRBJ2-3	TGTGCCAGCAGGACAGGGACCGATACGCAGTATTTT	CASRTGTDTQYF
TRBV20-1	-	11	-	TRBJ2-7	TGCAGTGCTAGAGAAGCTTACGAGCAGTACTTC	CSAREAYEQYF
TRBV5-4	TRBD1	16	-	TRBJ1-3	TGTGCCAGCAGTCCGGGACAGGGCCGAGATGGAAACACCATATATTTT	CASSPGQGRDGNTIYF
TRBV30	-	11	-	TRBJ2-3	TGTGCCTGGAGTGCGACTAGAAGGCAGTATTTT	CAWSATRRQYF
TRBV18	TRBD1	14	-	TRBJ2-2	TGTGCCAGCTCGCGGACAGGGAACACCGGGGAGCTGTTTTTT	CASSRTGNTGELFF
TRBV7-9	TRBD1	13	-	TRBJ1-2	TGTGCCAGCAGCGGTCGACAGGGGCATGGCTACACCTTC	CASSGRQGHGYTF